This TCR beta chain was identified during a study of Ad26.COV2.S vaccination and SARS-CoV-2 variants. Across the study: By the intramuscular route, Ad26.COV2.S was given once, or twice 56 days apart. Study outcomes and limitations: Recipients of vaccine and of placebo showed similar breadth of their non-spike TCR repertoires. Placebo recipients showed lower spike-specific TCR breadth than vaccinees.

Germline V gene sequence: CDR1 MNHNS, CDR2 SASEGT. V was pared by 0 bases and J by 10 bases, with 10 bases between. This CDR3 has 14 amino acids. Only in-frame clones appear in the TCRdb table, and some are missing; sequencing was by immunoSEQ multiplex PCR. The sample shows 350,000 to 450,000 clones, around nine tenths of them seen only once. Concerning this clone: The antigen is unknown.

Treatment: roughly 18 received Ad26.COV2.S at low or high dose, single or two shots; 5 received placebo; per-sample allocation not given. Specimen acquisition occurred on day 63 following the initial vaccine or placebo injection. Ad26.COV2.S expressed prefusion-stabilized spike from the original Wuhan strain. This rearrangement joins TRBV6-1 to TRBJ1-6; D gene uncertain. This sample comprised peripheral blood, obtained in a trial of Ad26.COV2.S vaccine versus placebo. The source of this sequence is a person between 18 and 59 years old who received the Ad26.COV2.S COVID-19 vaccine or a placebo. The CDR3 protein is CASSEAELGSPLHF. The CDR3 region has the DNA TGTGCCAGCAGTGAAGCCGAACTTGGGTCACCCCTCCACTTT.